These 12 T cell receptor beta chains share one sample of origin, sequenced in a study of Graves' ophthalmopathy and Graves' hyperthyroidism. Amplified TCR beta CDR3 regions were obtained using RNA transcripts as template. Second-round multiplex PCR came after a first-round RT-PCR that employed HTBI primers. TCRdb called the multiplex PCR reads again in MiXCR, with one record for every CDR3 protein. The sample lists about 1.2 million distinct CDR3 sequences, around a third occurring once. Sequenced input: peripheral blood or thyroid tissue (not recorded which). The receptors stem from an adult man with Graves' hyperthyroidism.

This clonotype was observed a few times. CDR3 sequence reads: CSSPGDSGVKGYGYTF. The CDR3 nucleotides are TGCAGCTCGCCGGGGGATAGTGGGGTGAAAGGATATGGCTACACCTTC. The genes are TRBV29-1 and TRBJ1-2; D possibly corresponds to TRBD1 (5 bases). V shed 8 bases and J shed 5 bases, with 27 bases lying between them. The CDR3 consists of 16 residues. The germline V gene encodes CDR1 SQVTM and CDR2 ANQGSEA.

This clonotype was detected only a few times. The J gene is TRBJ1-1, the V gene TRBV6-2 or TRBV6-3; D unresolved. The germline V gene encodes CDR1 MNHEY and CDR2 SVGEGT. The V gene lost 5 bases and the J gene lost 3 bases, with 7 bases spanning the gap. The CDR3 covers 12 residues. CDR3 protein: CASSGEHTEAFF. The DNA of the CDR3 is TGTGCCAGCAGTGGGGAGCACACTGAAGCTTTCTTT.

The count of this clonotype is one. The chain carries TRBV12-3 or TRBV12-4 and TRBJ1-1; no reliable D call. The CDR3 is 14 amino acids. CDR3 in DNA: TGTGTCGGCAGCCCGTTGCTCATGAACACTGAAGCTTTCTTT. Translation gives CVGSPLLMNTEAFF.

The rearrangement links TRBV7-3 to TRBJ1-3; 9 bases are a match to TRBD1. The CDR3 length is 13 residues. Germline V gene lookup returns CDR1 SGHTA and CDR2 FQGTGA. V lost 6 bases to trimming and J lost 4 bases; unmatched junction nucleotides: 1. In nucleotides, the CDR3 is TGTGCCAGCAGGGGACAGGGCGGAAACACCATATATTTT. Translating it yields CASRGQGGNTIYF.

Written as DNA, the CDR3 is TGTGCCAGCCTAACCACAGGGGGGAACACTGAAGCTTTCTTT. Translated, it gives CASLTTGGNTEAFF. The rearrangement uses TRBV12-3 or TRBV12-4 and TRBJ1-1, with 8 bases matching TRBD1. CDR3 size: 14 residues. The V and J ends lost 8 bases and 1 base, in that order; junction bases with no gene match: 6.

This clonotype was picked up many times. The CDR3 protein is CASSETGTGNSPLHF. In DNA, the CDR3 is TGTGCCAGCAGCGAGACAGGGACGGGGAATTCACCCCTCCACTTT. V gene TRBV2 combines with J gene TRBJ1-6; 7 bases agree with TRBD1. J was trimmed by 7 bases and V by 6 bases; bases with no gene match: 9. The CDR3 contains 15 residues. Germline assignment: CDR1 SNHLY and CDR2 FYNNEI. The full variable domain, with the rest looked up from reference TRBV2 and TRBJ1-6, is EPEVTQTPSHQVTQMGQEVILRCVPISNHLYFYWYRQILGQKVEFLVSFYNNEISEKSEIFDDQFSVERPDGSNFTLKIRSTKLEDSAMYFCASSETGTGNSPLHFGNGTRLTVT.

On this clonotype: A much larger clonotype is one base distant, so this may be a read error. This chain joins TRBV7-2 and TRBJ1-1; 7 nucleotides align to TRBD1. The length of the CDR3 is 12 residues. The germline V gene encodes CDR1 SGHTA and CDR2 FQGNSA. The CDR3 spells CAGSFSTGEAFF. Written as DNA, the CDR3 is TGTGCCGGCAGCTTTTCGACAGGGGAAGCTTTCTTT.

V is TRBV20-1 and J is TRBJ2-2, with D unclear. This CDR3 is 15 amino acids long. V was clipped by 1 base and J by 2 bases, with 11 bases between them. Germline loops: CDR1 DFQATT, CDR2 SNEGSKA (reference sequence). As DNA, the CDR3 is TGCAGTGCTAGAGCTGGGTCTGGAAACACCGGGGAGCTGTTTTTT. Protein: CSARAGSGNTGELFF.

This clonotype was counted only a few times. This chain connects TRBV6-5 to TRBJ1-1; 9 positions match TRBD1. J was trimmed by 0 bases and V by 6 bases; bases with no gene match: 11. This CDR3 comprises 17 residues. Looked up from germline, CDR1 is MNHEY and CDR2 is SVGAGI. This CDR3 reads CASSLGTGTGLNTEAFF. The DNA of the CDR3 is TGTGCCAGCAGCCTCGGAACCGGGACAGGGCTGAACACTGAAGCTTTCTTT.

The rearrangement joins TRBV6-2 or TRBV6-3 to TRBJ2-2; tentatively, D is TRBD1 (6 bases). Germline CDR1 is MNHEY and CDR2 is SVGEGT. The V end lost 6 bases, the J end lost 3 bases, and 17 bases lay between the germline ends. The CDR3 has 16 amino acids. In DNA form, the CDR3 reads TGTGCCAGCAGCCGGACAATCCCAGGGGACACCGGGGAGCTGTTTTTT. Protein: CASSRTIPGDTGELFF.

This clonotype has a handful of counts. J is TRBJ1-6 and V is TRBV2; D ambiguous. Deletions cut 7 bases from V and 10 bases from J, with 20 bases between. Germline V gene data show CDR1 as SNHLY and CDR2 as FYNNEI. The CDR3 runs 15 residues. The CDR3 is CASNVQAPTGSPLHF. CDR3 coding DNA: TGTGCCAGCAATGTTCAGGCCCCAACGGGCTCACCCCTCCACTTT.

This clonotype has only a few counts. V and J are TRBV14 and TRBJ1-4; weak D call: TRBD1 (5 bases). The CDR3 consists of 15 residues. The V end was cut by 3 bases, the J end by 5 bases, with 13 bases between. Germline CDR1 and CDR2: SGHDN and FVKESK. The CDR3 DNA reads as TGTGCCAGCAGCCAGGGTTCAGGGAACAATGAAAAACTGTTTTTT. It encodes CASSQGSGNNEKLFF.